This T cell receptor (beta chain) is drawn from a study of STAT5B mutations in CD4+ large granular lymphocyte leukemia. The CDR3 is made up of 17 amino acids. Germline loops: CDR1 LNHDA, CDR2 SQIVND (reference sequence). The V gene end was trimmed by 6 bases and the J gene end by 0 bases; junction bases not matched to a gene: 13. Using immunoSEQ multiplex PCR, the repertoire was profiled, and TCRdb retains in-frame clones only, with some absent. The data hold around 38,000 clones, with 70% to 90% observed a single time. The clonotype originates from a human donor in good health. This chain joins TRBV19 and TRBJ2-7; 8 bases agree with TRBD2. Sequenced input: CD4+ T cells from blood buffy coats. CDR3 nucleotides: TGTGCCAGTAGCCCTCGGGGGGGCGGAATTCTCTCCTACGAGCAGTACTTC. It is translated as CASSPRGGGILSYEQYF.